A selection of T cell receptor beta chains follows, all from one sample in a study of T cells in Graves' hyperthyroidism and ophthalmopathy. TCRdb re-called the multiplex PCR reads with MiXCR, one entry per CDR3 protein. The sample carries some 720,000 distinct CDR3 sequences, about a sixth recorded once. Sequencing was performed on blood. All receptors derive from a man aged 18 to 30 with Graves' hyperthyroidism. Both conserved end residues are part of each CDR3. A D gene is named only where the DNA matches it firmly. The size entry is marked missing in some rows and otherwise reads once, few, many or a size class.

j_gene,v_gene,d_gene,abundance,CDR3aa,CDR3nt
TRBJ1-5,TRBV18,.,many,CASSPRRSNQPQHF,TGTGCCAGCTCACCCCGGCGGAGCAATCAGCCCCAGCATTTT
TRBJ2-6,TRBV30,.,.,CAWWGANVLTF,TGTGCCTGGTGGGGGGCCAACGTCCTGACTTTC
TRBJ1-2,TRBV19,TRBD1,.,CASSPRTGSGYTF,TGTGCCAGTAGTCCAAGGACAGGGAGTGGCTACACCTTC
TRBJ1-2,TRBV27,TRBD1,.,CASSFRGTGGYGYTF,TGTGCCAGCAGTTTCCGCGGGACAGGGGGTTATGGCTACACCTTC
TRBJ2-1,TRBV19,TRBD1,once,CASSPYYRGPHREQFF,TGTGCCAGTAGTCCCTACTACAGGGGTCCCCACAGGGAGCAGTTCTTC
TRBJ2-6,TRBV19,.,few,CASSTDTPGANVLTF,TGTGCCAGTAGTACGGACACGCCCGGGGCCAACGTCCTGACTTTC
TRBJ2-5,TRBV7-2,TRBD1,many,CASSLGTGWETQYF,TGTGCCAGCAGCTTAGGGACAGGCTGGGAGACCCAGTACTTC
TRBJ1-6,TRBV28,.,few,CASFHNSPLHF,TGTGCCAGTTTCCATAATTCACCCCTCCACTTT
TRBJ2-1,TRBV20-1,.,few,CSARAAHEQFF,TGCAGTGCTAGAGCGGCTCATGAGCAGTTCTTC
TRBJ1-2,TRBV7-9,.,few,CASSSLGEHYGYTF,TGTGCCAGCAGCTCCCTCGGGGAACACTATGGCTACACCTTC
TRBJ2-6,TRBV6-1,TRBD1,.,CASSPAGGSGANVLTF,TGTGCCAGCAGTCCTGCAGGGGGCTCTGGGGCCAACGTCCTGACTTTC
TRBJ2-3,TRBV30,TRBD2,.,CASAETSGTDTQYF,TGTGCCTCCGCGGAAACTAGCGGCACAGATACGCAGTATTTT
TRBJ1-6,TRBV11-2,TRBD1,.,CASRQSGTGLYNSPLHF,TGTGCCAGCAGACAGTCCGGGACAGGGCTATATAATTCACCCCTCCACTTT
TRBJ2-4,TRBV20-1,.,few,CSAREKGAKNIQYF,TGCAGTGCTAGAGAGAAGGGAGCCAAAAACATTCAGTACTTC
TRBJ1-1,TRBV9,.,.,CASSVALGLSTEAFF,TGTGCCAGCAGCGTAGCTTTGGGGCTTAGCACTGAAGCTTTCTTT
TRBJ2-1,TRBV20-1,TRBD2,.,CSARDPLAGVVDEQFF,TGCAGTGCTAGAGACCCCCTAGCGGGAGTAGTTGATGAGCAGTTCTTC
TRBJ2-7,TRBV27,.,few,CASSLRSAGSYEQYF,TGTGCCAGCAGTTTACGTTCTGCGGGCTCCTACGAGCAGTACTTC
TRBJ2-5,TRBV18,.,.,CASSPLFTETQYF,TGTGCCAGCTCACCACTATTTACCGAGACCCAGTACTTC